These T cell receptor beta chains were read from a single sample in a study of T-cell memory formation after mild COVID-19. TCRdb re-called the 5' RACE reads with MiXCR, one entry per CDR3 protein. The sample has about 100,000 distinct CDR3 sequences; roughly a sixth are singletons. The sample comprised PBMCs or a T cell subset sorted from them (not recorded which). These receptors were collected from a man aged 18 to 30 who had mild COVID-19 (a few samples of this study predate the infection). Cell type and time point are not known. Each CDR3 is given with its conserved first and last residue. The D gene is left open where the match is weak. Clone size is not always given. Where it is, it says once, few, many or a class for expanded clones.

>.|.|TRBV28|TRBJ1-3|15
CASSLGGASGNTIYF
TGTGCCAGCAGTTTAGGGGGCGCCTCGGGAAACACCATATATTTT
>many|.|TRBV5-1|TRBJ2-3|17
CASSPLGRVDVTDTQYF
TGCGCCAGCAGCCCCCTAGGGCGAGTCGACGTTACAGATACGCAGTATTTT
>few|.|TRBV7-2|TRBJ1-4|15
CASSLLGVTNEKLFF
TGTGCCAGCAGCTTATTGGGAGTAACTAATGAAAAACTGTTTTTT
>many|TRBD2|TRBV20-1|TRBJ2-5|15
CSARGRAGVQETQYF
TGCAGTGCTAGAGGACGAGCGGGGGTCCAAGAGACCCAGTACTTC
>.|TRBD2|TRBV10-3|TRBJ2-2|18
CAISEYVTSGLNTGELFF
TGTGCCATCAGTGAATATGTTACTAGCGGGCTGAACACCGGGGAGCTGTTTTTT
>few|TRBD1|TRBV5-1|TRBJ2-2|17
CASSSQLTGGLSGELFF
TGCGCCAGCAGCTCCCAGTTGACAGGGGGACTATCCGGGGAGCTGTTTTTT
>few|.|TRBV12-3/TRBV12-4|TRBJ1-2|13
CASSPDVNYGYTF
TGTGCCAGCAGTCCTGACGTAAACTATGGCTACACCTTC
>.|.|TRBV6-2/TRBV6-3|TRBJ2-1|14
CASSQTNTYNEQFF
TGTGCCAGCAGCCAGACCAACACCTACAATGAGCAGTTCTTC
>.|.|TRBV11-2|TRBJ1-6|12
CASSLPDSPLHF
TGTGCCAGCAGCTTGCCTGATTCACCCCTCCACTTT
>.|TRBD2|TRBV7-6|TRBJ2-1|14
CASQGTSGGDEQFF
TGTGCCAGCCAAGGGACTAGCGGGGGCGATGAGCAGTTCTTC
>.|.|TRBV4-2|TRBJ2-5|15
CASSQGGAGRETQYF
TGTGCCAGCAGCCAAGGAGGAGCGGGCCGGGAGACCCAGTACTTC
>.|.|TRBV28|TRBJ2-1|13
CASSSIRTGKQFF
TGTGCCAGCAGTTCCATCAGGACGGGGAAGCAGTTCTTC
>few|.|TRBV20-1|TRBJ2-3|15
CSAEGGFESTDTQYF
TGCAGTGCTGAAGGGGGGTTCGAAAGCACAGATACGCAGTATTTT
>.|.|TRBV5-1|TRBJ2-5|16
CASSLVAAGPSGTQYF
TGCGCCAGCAGCTTGGTCGCGGCAGGTCCCAGTGGGACCCAGTACTTC
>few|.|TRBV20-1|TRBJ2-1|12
CSARETGIIQFF
TGCAGTGCTAGGGAAACCGGGATCATTCAGTTCTTC
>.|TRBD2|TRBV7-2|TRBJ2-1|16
CASSAFWRGGNNEQFF
TGTGCCAGCAGCGCGTTTTGGCGGGGGGGAAACAATGAGCAGTTCTTC
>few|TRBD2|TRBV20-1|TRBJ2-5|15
CSAAGHSRGTETQYF
TGCAGTGCGGCCGGGCACTCGCGGGGGACGGAGACCCAGTACTTC
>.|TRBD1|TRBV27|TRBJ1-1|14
CASSLLTGGTEAFF
TGTGCCAGCAGTTTACTAACAGGGGGCACTGAAGCTTTCTTT
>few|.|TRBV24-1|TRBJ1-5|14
CATSDFEGLGPQHF
TGTGCCACCAGTGATTTCGAGGGGCTTGGGCCCCAGCATTTT
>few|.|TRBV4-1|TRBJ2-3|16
CASSHYGQSSTDTQYF
TGCGCCAGCAGCCATTACGGCCAGAGTAGCACAGATACGCAGTATTTT
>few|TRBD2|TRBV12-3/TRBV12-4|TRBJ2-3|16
CASSLGGSGGADTQYF
TGTGCCAGCAGTTTAGGAGGTAGCGGGGGGGCAGATACGCAGTATTTT
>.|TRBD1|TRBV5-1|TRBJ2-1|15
CASSGDSWVKVEQFF
TGCGCCAGCAGCGGGGACAGCTGGGTTAAGGTAGAGCAGTTCTTC
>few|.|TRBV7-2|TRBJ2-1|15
CASSDDQGAYNEQFF
TGTGCCAGCAGCGACGATCAGGGAGCCTACAATGAGCAGTTCTTC
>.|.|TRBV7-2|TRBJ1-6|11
CASSLASPLHF
TGTGCCAGCAGCTTAGCCTCACCCCTCCACTTT
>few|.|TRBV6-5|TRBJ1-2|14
CASSYGTHAGGYTF
TGTGCCAGCAGTTACGGGACCCACGCGGGGGGCTACACCTTC
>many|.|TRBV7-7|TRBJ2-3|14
CASSSQGRGDTQYF
TGTGCCAGCAGCTCGCAGGGAAGAGGAGATACGCAGTATTTT
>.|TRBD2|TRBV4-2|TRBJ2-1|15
CASSQELASGNEQFF
TGTGCCAGCAGCCAAGAATTGGCTAGCGGTAATGAGCAGTTCTTC
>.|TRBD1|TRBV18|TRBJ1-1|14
CASSGHDRATEAFF
TGTGCCAGCTCAGGACACGACAGGGCCACTGAAGCTTTCTTT
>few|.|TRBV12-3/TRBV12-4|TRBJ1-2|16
CASSLFERASNYGYTF
TGTGCCAGCAGTTTATTCGAGCGGGCATCTAACTATGGCTACACCTTC
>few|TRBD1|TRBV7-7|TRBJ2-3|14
CASSQGQFTDTQYF
TGTGCCAGCAGCCAGGGACAGTTCACAGATACGCAGTATTTT
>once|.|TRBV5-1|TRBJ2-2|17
CASRSDVGVQNTGELFF
TGCGCCAGCAGATCCGACGTGGGGGTCCAGAACACCGGGGAGCTGTTTTTT
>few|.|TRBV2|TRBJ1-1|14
CASSLQGQNTEAFF
TGTGCCAGCTCCCTCCAGGGGCAGAACACTGAAGCTTTCTTT
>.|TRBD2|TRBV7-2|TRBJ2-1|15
CASSSQRGLYNEQFF
TGTGCCAGCAGCTCTCAGCGGGGGCTATACAATGAGCAGTTCTTC
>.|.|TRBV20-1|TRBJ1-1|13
CSARVQGNTEAFF
TGCAGTGCTAGAGTGCAGGGAAACACTGAAGCTTTCTTT
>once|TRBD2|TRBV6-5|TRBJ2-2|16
CASRNPQRGNTGELFF
TGTGCCAGCAGAAATCCCCAGCGGGGAAACACCGGGGAGCTGTTTTTT
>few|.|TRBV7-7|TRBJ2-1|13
CASSQLFSNEQFF
TGTGCTAGCAGCCAGTTATTCTCCAATGAGCAGTTCTTC
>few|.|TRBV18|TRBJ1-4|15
CASSRGSAGNEKLFF
TGTGCCAGCTCACGCGGCTCGGCTGGCAATGAAAAACTGTTTTTT
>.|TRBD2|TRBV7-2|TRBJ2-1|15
CASRQSGGRNNEQFF
TGTGCCAGCAGGCAGAGCGGGGGCCGTAACAATGAGCAGTTCTTC
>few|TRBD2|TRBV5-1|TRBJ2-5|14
CASSASGSRETQYF
TGCGCCAGCAGCGCAAGCGGGAGTCGGGAGACCCAGTACTTC
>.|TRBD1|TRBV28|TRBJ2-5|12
CASSWDRKTQYF
TGTGCCAGCAGTTGGGACAGGAAGACCCAGTACTTC
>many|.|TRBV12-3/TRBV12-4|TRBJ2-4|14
CASSPGRGSVIQYF
TGTGCCAGCAGCCCGGGACGAGGTTCGGTCATTCAGTACTTC
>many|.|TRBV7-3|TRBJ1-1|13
CASSPRVNTEAFF
TGTGCCAGCAGCCCAAGGGTGAACACTGAAGCTTTCTTT
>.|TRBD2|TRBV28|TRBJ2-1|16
CASSFGLAGGLDEQFF
TGTGCCAGCAGTTTTGGACTAGCGGGGGGGCTAGATGAGCAGTTCTTC
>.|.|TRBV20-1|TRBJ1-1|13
CSARSGANTEAFF
TGCAGTGCTAGGTCAGGGGCGAACACTGAAGCTTTCTTT
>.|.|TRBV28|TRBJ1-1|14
CASSLLGTGELAFF
TGTGCCAGCAGTTTATTGGGGACGGGGGAATTAGCCTTCTTT
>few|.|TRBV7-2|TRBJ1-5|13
CASSLAPDQPQHF
TGTGCCAGCAGCTTAGCGCCGGATCAGCCCCAGCATTTT